The clone carrying this T cell receptor (beta chain) was counted a single time. The CDR3 contains 16 residues. Germline V gene data show CDR1 as SGDLS and CDR2 as YYNGEE. Germline trimming cut 3 bases from V and 8 bases from J; bases unmatched to any gene: 14. This record comes from a study of T cell changes during pregnancy in multiple sclerosis. Clones were read by immunoSEQ multiplex PCR, and TCRdb kept only the in-frame ones, dropping some. Here the sample spans about 99,000 clones, under 95% being singletons. The TCR was taken from a female donor with multiple sclerosis, enrolled in a pregnancy study. The specimen comprised peripheral blood, sampled after pregnancy. The rearrangement joins TRBV9 to TRBJ2-1, with TRBD1 matching over 7 bases. The CDR3 coding sequence is TGTGCCAGCAGCGGACCTACAGGGGCGGATTCCTATGAGCAGTTCTTC. This translates into CASSGPTGADSYEQFF.